This T cell receptor beta chain comes out of a study of T-cell reconstitution after alpha-beta-depleted transplantation in children. The authors prepared the TCRbeta library with unique molecular identifiers. MiXCR was run by TCRdb on the PCR reads, yielding one entry per CDR3 protein. The table has approximately 83,000 distinct CDR3 sequences, 7.5% to 9.5% seen once. Per the germline V gene, CDR1 is DFQATT and CDR2 is SNEGSKA (reference sequence). This CDR3 comprises 15 residues. Losses at the gene ends were 0 bases for V and 3 bases for J; bases not matched to a gene: 7. At least ten counts were recorded for this clonotype.

The sequences come from PBMCs from the stem cell graft donor, collected from the stem cell graft. This TCR derives from a human donor who donated a stem cell graft to a child with congenital amegakaryocytic thrombocytopenia. The rearrangement uses TRBV20-1 and TRBJ2-5; TRBD1 aligns across 7 bases. The CDR3 region has the DNA TGCAGTGCTAGAGATTTGGGGGACAGCGAAGAGACCCAGTACTTC. The encoded protein is CSARDLGDSEETQYF.